The 25 T cell receptor beta chains reported below all come from one sample, sequenced in a study of cytomegalovirus exposure and HLA in healthy donors. The PCR made use of 60 Vbeta and 13 Jbeta primers. Libraries were prepared by immunoSEQ multiplex PCR; TCRdb keeps only in-frame clonotypes and omits some of them. This sample's table has about 35,000 clones. Material: PBMCs. Source of these receptors: a man in his forties in good health and CMV-seronegative.

The CDR3 sequence: CASSYSLNRNYEQYF. CDR3 nucleotides: TGTGCCAGCAGTTACTCGCTAAACAGAAACTACGAGCAGTACTTC. The chain couples TRBV6-6 to TRBJ2-7; D unresolved. Deletions cut 0 bases from V and 3 bases from J, with 12 bases between. From germline, CDR1 is MNHNY and CDR2 SVGAGI (reference sequence). The length of the CDR3 is 15 residues.

The chain carries TRBV28 and TRBJ1-1, with unresolved D. The CDR3 is 13 residues long. Trimming removed 7 bases from V and 3 bases from J, with 12 bases in between. The germline CDR1 and CDR2 sequences are MDHEN and SYDVKM. For the CDR3, the DNA is TGTGCCAGCACCGGCCGGCGGGACACTGAAGCTTTCTTT. It translates to CASTGRRDTEAFF.

The chain links TRBV27 to TRBJ2-5, with 7 bases identical to TRBD1. V gave up 7 bases and J gave up 0 bases; unmatched junction bases: 8. CDR1 and CDR2 (germline): MNHEY, SMNVEV (reference sequence). The CDR3 length is 15 residues. The CDR3 bases are TGTGCCAGCAAGTCGACAGGGACGTACCAAGAGACCCAGTACTTC. Its protein is CASKSTGTYQETQYF.

The CDR3 loop reads CASSRLEAFF. The CDR3 nucleotides read TGTGCCAGCAGTCGGTTAGAAGCTTTCTTT. The chain couples TRBV28 to TRBJ1-1; D remains ambiguous. Germline CDR1 is MDHEN and CDR2 is SYDVKM. The CDR3 has 10 amino acids. The V end was cut by 5 bases, the J end by 8 bases, with 6 bases between.

The chain is built from TRBV28 and TRBJ1-2; tentative D call: TRBD1 (6 bases). Germline CDR1 reads MDHEN; CDR2 reads SYDVKM. V was cut by 5 bases and J by 8 bases, with 15 bases left in between. This CDR3 is 13 amino acids long. CDR3 amino acids: CASSNRGARGYTF. CDR3 nucleotide sequence: TGTGCCAGCAGTAACCGGGGGGCTAGAGGCTACACCTTC.

The chain recombines TRBV6-5 with TRBJ1-3; no reliable D call. V was clipped by 6 bases and J by 0 bases, with 12 bases between them. There are 15 residues in the CDR3. In germline, CDR1 is MNHEY, CDR2 SVGAGI. The CDR3 reads CASRRKVRSGNTIYF. DNA for the CDR3: TGTGCCAGCAGGCGGAAGGTCCGCTCTGGAAACACCATATATTTT.

The J gene is TRBJ1-1, the V gene TRBV2; perhaps TRBD1 as D (6 bases). The CDR3 extends over 14 amino acids. V lost 1 base and J 1 base, leaving 7 bases between the germline ends. Per the germline V gene, CDR1 is SNHLY and CDR2 is FYNNEI. CDR3 protein: CASSEDRANTEAFF. CDR3 nucleotides: TGTGCCAGCAGTGAAGACAGGGCGAACACTGAAGCTTTCTTT.

J is TRBJ1-2 and V is TRBV10-3, with a weak D call TRBD1 (6 bases). The CDR3 covers 15 residues. V dropped 3 bases and J dropped 3 bases, with 14 bases sitting between them. Looked up from germline, CDR1 is ENHRY and CDR2 is SYGVKD. The CDR3 spells CAISDRAAGDYGYTF. CDR3 in DNA: TGTGCCATCAGTGATAGGGCCGCAGGGGACTATGGCTACACCTTC.

The chain recombines TRBV28 with TRBJ1-5; 7 bases line up with TRBD1. With 3 bases clipped from V and 4 bases from J, the junction kept 18 bases outside the gene matches. The CDR3 is 19 residues long. Germline V gives CDR1 MDHEN, CDR2 SYDVKM. The CDR3 DNA reads TGTGCCAGCAGTTTTGATAGGGGGCGGGCCTCACTAGCTAATCAGCCCCAGCATTTT. This encodes CASSFDRGRASLANQPQHF.

This chain joins TRBV6-5 and TRBJ1-5; TRBD1 matches at 7 bases. The length of the CDR3 is 14 residues. Germline V gene data show CDR1 as MNHEY and CDR2 as SVGAGI. V was clipped by 7 bases and J by 1 base; unmatched bases: 4. The CDR3 sequence: CASNKGQSNQPQHF. The DNA for the CDR3 is TGTGCCAGCAACAAGGGACAGAGCAATCAGCCCCAGCATTTT.

The chain carries TRBV4-3 and TRBJ1-4, with D tentatively TRBD1 (6 bases). Germline CDR1 LGHNA, CDR2 YSLEER. V was trimmed by 0 bases and J by 8 bases, leaving 10 bases between them. This CDR3 has 14 amino acids. CDR3 sequence (DNA): TGCGCCAGCAGCCAAGATGGGACACGGGAAAAACTGTTTTTT. The encoded protein is CASSQDGTREKLFF.

The chain links TRBV6-5 to TRBJ2-3, with D maybe TRBD2 (5 bases). The CDR3 spans 15 residues. CDR1 MNHEY and CDR2 SVGAGI come from the germline V gene. Trimming removed 2 bases at V and 6 bases at J, with 15 bases between. CDR3 protein: CASSYGVASKDTQYF. The CDR3 nucleotides are TGTGCCAGCAGTTACGGGGTAGCTAGCAAGGATACGCAGTATTTT.

This chain connects TRBV9 to TRBJ2-3; the D gene is possibly TRBD2 (5 bases). Germline loops: CDR1 SGDLS, CDR2 YYNGEE. V was clipped by 4 bases and J by 1 base, with 13 bases between them. The CDR3 contains 15 residues. The CDR3, as DNA: TGTGCCAGCAGCCGGGCGGGCCAAGGCACAGATACGCAGTATTTT. This codes for CASSRAGQGTDTQYF.

The chain employs TRBV9 and TRBJ2-7; TRBD2 matches at 14 bases. Germline V CDR1 and CDR2: SGDLS, YYNGEE. V lost 4 bases, J lost 3 bases, and 6 bases stayed unmatched. The CDR3 totals 16 residues. In nucleotides, the CDR3 is TGTGCCAGCAGCCCAACGGGGACTAGCGGGAGCTACGAGCAGTACTTC. This gives the protein CASSPTGTSGSYEQYF.

Details on this clone: One end of the junction varies from germline; a read error may be responsible. J is TRBJ2-7 and V is TRBV11-2; a possible D gene is TRBD2 (6 bases). CDR3 length equals 12 residues. CDR1 is SGHAT, CDR2 FQNNGV, per germline. The CDR3 here is CASSPQVAAIHF. In DNA form, the CDR3 reads TGTGCCAGCAGCCCTCAGGTAGCGGCGATACACTTC.

The genes are TRBV4-1 and TRBJ2-7; 10 bases fit TRBD2. Trimming took 0 bases from V and 5 from J; bases not matched to a gene: 13. Germline CDR1 and CDR2: MGHRA and YSYEKL. The CDR3 is made up of 18 amino acids. DNA for the CDR3: TGCGCCAGCAGCCAAGATTGGGCGGCTAGCGGGAGCCCCGACGAGCAGTACTTC. It is translated as CASSQDWAASGSPDEQYF.

The chain links TRBV7-6 to TRBJ2-5; 8 bases fit TRBD2. The length of the CDR3 is 17 residues. V shed 5 bases, J shed 4 bases, and the junction held 15 bases outside the gene matches. CDR1 and CDR2 (germline): SGHVS, FNYEAQ. The CDR3 DNA sequence: TGTGCCAGCAGCCCCGGAGTAGCGGGGTACGTGGGAGAGACCCAGTACTTC. Its protein is CASSPGVAGYVGETQYF.

The chain links TRBV7-2 to TRBJ1-2; D not resolved. CDR3 size: 13 residues. Between the trimmed V and J ends, which lost 6 bases and 8 bases, there was a span of 16 bases. Germline V gene sequence: CDR1 SGHTA, CDR2 FQGNSA. The CDR3 here is CASSTYLEEGYTF. CDR3 in DNA: TGTGCCAGCAGTACTTACTTAGAGGAAGGCTACACCTTC.

This CDR3 is CASSSGQGINQPQHF. The CDR3 region has the DNA TGTGCCAGCAGTTCGGGACAGGGGATCAATCAGCCCCAGCATTTT. The rearrangement uses TRBV28 and TRBJ1-5; TRBD1 matches at 10 bases. CDR1 and CDR2 (germline): MDHEN, SYDVKM. The CDR3 extends over 15 amino acids. Trimming cost V 4 bases and J 3 bases; bases outside gene matches: 3.

The chain recombines TRBV9 with TRBJ1-2; 9 bases are shared with TRBD1. Trimming took 0 bases from V and 6 from J; bases not matched to a gene: 12. Germline assignment: CDR1 SGDLS and CDR2 YYNGEE. The CDR3 totals 17 residues. The CDR3 protein is CASSVGDRQGGRDGYTF. CDR3 nucleotides: TGTGCCAGCAGCGTAGGAGACCGACAGGGGGGAAGGGATGGCTACACCTTC.

The chain uses TRBV9 and TRBJ1-5; D remains ambiguous. The CDR3 covers 13 residues. Trimming took 0 bases from V and 6 from J, leaving 7 bases between them. Germline V gene sequence: CDR1 SGDLS, CDR2 YYNGEE. The CDR3 loop reads CASSVDGAQPQHF. Here the CDR3 DNA reads TGTGCCAGCAGCGTAGACGGAGCTCAGCCCCAGCATTTT.

The chain's CDR3 is CASSYLANEQFF. The CDR3 coding sequence is TGTGCCAGCAGCTATCTAGCGAATGAGCAGTTCTTC. V and J are TRBV7-9 and TRBJ2-1, with a weak D call TRBD2 (6 bases). Germline V gives CDR1 SEHNR, CDR2 FQNEAQ (reference sequence). The V and J ends lost 4 bases and 7 bases respectively, with 8 bases between them. CDR3 size: 12 residues. Using reference TRBV7-9 and TRBJ2-1 for the parts outside the CDR3, the full variable domain is DTGVSQNPRHKITKRGQNVTFRCDPISEHNRLYWYRQTLGQGPEFLTYFQNEAQLEKSRLLSDRFSAERPKGSFSTLEIQRTEQGDSAMYLCASSYLANEQFFGPGTRLTVL.

The chain employs TRBV27 and TRBJ1-2; 7 bases map to TRBD1. Looked up from germline, CDR1 is MNHEY and CDR2 is SMNVEV (reference sequence). V shed 8 bases, J shed 2 bases, and the junction held 14 bases outside the gene matches. This CDR3 is built from 16 residues. CDR3 sequence: CASRSEEPTGNYGYTF. As DNA, the CDR3 is TGTGCCAGCCGATCCGAGGAACCGACAGGGAACTATGGCTACACCTTC.

This chain uses TRBV6-1 with TRBJ1-5; a weak D match, TRBD1 (6 bases). The V end was cut by 5 bases, the J end by 0 bases, with 11 bases between. The CDR3 runs 15 residues. The germline CDR1 and CDR2 sequences are MNHNS and SASEGT. Here the CDR3 reads CASSLDRYSNQPQHF. The CDR3 DNA is TGTGCCAGCAGTTTGGACAGATATAGCAATCAGCCCCAGCATTTT.

The chain is built from TRBV6-5 and TRBJ1-1; no clear D. Trimming stripped 0 bases from V and 0 bases from J, with 8 bases between. The CDR3 is made up of 15 amino acids. The germline gives CDR1 MNHEY, CDR2 SVGAGI. The CDR3 DNA is TGTGCCAGCAGTTACTCAACAGTTATGAACACTGAAGCTTTCTTT. Amino acid sequence: CASSYSTVMNTEAFF.